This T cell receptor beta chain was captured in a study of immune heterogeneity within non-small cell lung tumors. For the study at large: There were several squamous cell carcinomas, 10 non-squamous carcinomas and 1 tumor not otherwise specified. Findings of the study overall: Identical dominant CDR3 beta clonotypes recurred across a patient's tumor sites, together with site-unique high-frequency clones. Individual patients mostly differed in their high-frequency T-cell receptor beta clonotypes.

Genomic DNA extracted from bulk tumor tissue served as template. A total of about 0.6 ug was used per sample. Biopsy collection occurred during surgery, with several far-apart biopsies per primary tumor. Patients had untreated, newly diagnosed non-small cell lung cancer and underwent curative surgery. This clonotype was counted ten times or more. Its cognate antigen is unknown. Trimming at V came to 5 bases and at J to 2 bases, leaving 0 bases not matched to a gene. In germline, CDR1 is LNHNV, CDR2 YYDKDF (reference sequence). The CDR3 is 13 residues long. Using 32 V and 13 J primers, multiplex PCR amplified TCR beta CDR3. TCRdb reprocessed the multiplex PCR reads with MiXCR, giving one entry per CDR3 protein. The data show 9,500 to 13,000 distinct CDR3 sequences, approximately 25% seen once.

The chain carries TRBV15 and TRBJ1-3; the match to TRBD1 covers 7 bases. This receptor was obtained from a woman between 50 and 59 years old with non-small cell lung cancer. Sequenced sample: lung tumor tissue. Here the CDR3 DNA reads TGTGCCACCAGCGGGACAGCTGGAAACACCATATATTTT. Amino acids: CATSGTAGNTIYF. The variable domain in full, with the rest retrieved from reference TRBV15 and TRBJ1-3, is DAMVIQNPRYQVTQFGKPVTLSCSQTLNHNVMYWYQQKSSQAPKLLFHYYDKDFNNEADTPDNFQSRRPNTSFCFLDIRSPGLGDTAMYLCATSGTAGNTIYFGEGSWLTVV.